This T cell receptor (beta chain) was obtained from a study of regulatory T cells in long-lasting Graves disease. This clonotype was found many times. Time point given: newly diagnosed GD, antithyroid drugs for less than 3 months. PBMCs provided the RNA from which the TCR library was made. Assembly of TCR beta libraries relied on iRepertoire HTBI primers together with Arm-PCR of CDR3 regions. A single record per CDR3 protein comes from TCRdb applying MiXCR to the multiplex PCR reads. The data contain around 250,000 distinct CDR3 sequences, roughly 18% of them singletons. V gave up 2 bases and J gave up 8 bases, with 15 bases separating them. The CDR3 totals 14 residues. In germline, CDR1 is SGHTA, CDR2 FQGNSA. The data also belong to a second study, concerning T cells in Graves' hyperthyroidism and ophthalmopathy. According to that study: HTBI primers were the set used in a first-round RT-PCR of the TCR CDR3.

The sample was peripheral blood mononuclear cells (PBMCs), taken at new diagnosis, from a patient treated with antithyroid drugs. The J gene is TRBJ1-2, the V gene TRBV7-2; no firm D call. The sequence was collected from a woman in her 30s with Graves disease. CDR3 in DNA: TGTGCCAGCAGCTTATATGGCAGCTCAGACGGCTACACCTTC. The encoded protein is CASSLYGSSDGYTF.